The present TCR beta chain was sequenced within a study of shared clonotypes between healthy human individuals. Splitting of CD4+ cells produced CD45RA+ naive and CD45RA-negative memory subsets. Overall study results and limits: Researchers found naive subsets generally carried larger estimated richness than memory subsets. Researchers sampled only blood; tissue repertoires likely differ.

Generated by immunoSEQ multiplex PCR, the TCRdb table keeps only in-frame clones and is missing some. The sample comprises approximately 1,000,000 clones, roughly 74% of which are singletons, and approximately 0.52% rests with the top ten. Comment on this clone: Its target is not known.

This CDR3 comprises 14 residues. The germline CDR1 and CDR2 sequences are GTSNPN and SVGIG (reference sequence). V dropped 8 bases and J dropped 6; count of bases not matched to a gene: 14. This sequence was found in a young man in good health. Some clones in this sample may be carry-over from other donors' samples. This chain joins TRBV30 and TRBJ1-1; 8 bases line up with TRBD1. The specimen sequenced was memory CD4+ T cells from PBMCs. Subset in this sample: CD45RA-negative fraction. The CDR3 reads CAQTRSGGPSEAFF. The CDR3 DNA sequence: TGTGCCCAAACCCGCTCAGGGGGCCCTTCTGAAGCTTTCTTT.